This T cell receptor (beta chain) was obtained from a study of tumor-infiltrating lymphocytes in primary liver carcinoma (dated by TCRdb to between 2016 and 2019). Background on the whole study: Between late 2015 and March 2016, roughly five patients in China with histopathologically diagnosed primary liver carcinoma had their tumors surgically resected. Of the five patients, three men and two women aged 30 to 69 years, four had hepatocellular carcinoma and one had combined HCC and intrahepatic cholangiocarcinoma. The five patients had tumors of stage T1-T3 N0M0, with maximum diameters ranging from about 4 to 11 cm. Each sample produced roughly 3.65 to 8 million productive TCRbeta reads, and read depth showed no significant difference between tissue types. The study combined TCRbeta repertoire sequencing, expression microarrays and whole-exome sequencing across five regions of each liver tumor, with adjacent normal tissue and blood. A total of 35 specimens from 5 patients underwent TCRbeta repertoire sequencing, comprising around 25 tumor regions, 5 adjacent noncancerous liver tissues and 5 peripheral blood samples. Technical replicate repertoires showed high reproducibility, with mean shared-clone rates around 0.9 and correlation coefficients above 0.95. Summary of the overall study and its limitations: The top 250 clones made up a significantly larger repertoire fraction in tumors than in blood (p = 0.039). Only the TCR beta chain was sequenced, so true repertoire diversity is likely underestimated because unpaired alpha chains were not captured. Consistent with antigen-driven expansion, pairs of tumor regions showed higher repertoire overlap (mean roughly 35%) than either tumor-adjacent pairs (around 17%) or tumor-blood pairs (around 15%). Since the samples were bulk and unsorted, there was no way to compare CD4+ and CD8+ T cell repertoires. The study included only a few patients, and the authors note findings should be validated in a larger study.

Blood RNA was extracted from unsorted whole blood with TRIzol reagent; germline DNA came from the DNeasy Blood & Tissue kit. At the time of sampling, the patients were treatment-naive and had chronic HBV infection. Before surgery, approximately 3.8 milliliters of peripheral blood were drawn into K2EDTA tubes. Using a constant-region primer and ProtoScript II reverse transcriptase, TCRbeta-specific cDNA was reverse-transcribed from roughly 460 ng total RNA. Three nested multiplex PCR rounds, following a slightly modified ARM-PCR procedure, were used to build the TCRbeta libraries. A final 25-cycle PCR with Deep VentR polymerase added sample barcodes and Illumina adapters. Before sequencing, amplicons between 200 and 500 bp were purified from gel using a QIAquick gel extraction kit. TCRbeta amplicons were sequenced on an Illumina HiSeq 2500 with 250-bp paired-end reads. The original pipeline was this. Trimmomatic v0.33 was used to quality-trim the reads, and FLASH v1.2.11 was used to merge paired reads so that full CDR3 sequences could be recovered. V, D and J germline segments were assigned to the rearranged TCRbeta sequences by MiGEC v1.2.1b. VDJtools v1.0.0 computed clonotype statistics and Shannon-Wiener diversity indices. To reduce sampling bias, subsequent analyses other than the diversity analysis used only the 250 most abundant clonotypes in each sample. TCRdb passed the public sequencing reads through fastp at Q25 and MiXCR, retaining productive beta sequences. One record per CDR3 amino acid sequence lists the most common genes and DNA. TCRdb's processing, not the authors', yielded these V and J calls. The sample data list about 180,000 distinct CDR3 sequences, and roughly 60% of these were observed just once. Around 74% of the sample is taken by the ten largest.

Of note for this clonotype: Its antigen is currently not known. Since a much larger clone is just one base distant, this may be a read error. The conserved closing phenylalanine or tryptophan is absent in this CDR3, likely reflecting a read error. The DNA is omitted, as the CDR3 cannot be located on it reliably, and the CDR3 follows TCRdb's listing.

The specimen was peripheral blood. The clonotype originates from a man aged 40-50 years with primary liver carcinoma and hepatitis B virus infection.

The CDR3 reads CASSLGEEGLGEFL. Rearrangement joined TRBV11-2 to TRBJ2-1; TRBD2, the table's D call, was not compared with the DNA. The CDR3 is 14 residues long, counting both termini. CDR1 and CDR2, looked up from the germline V gene, are SGHAT and FQNNGV.